This is a list of T cell receptor beta chains from one sample in a study of T cell responses to AZD1222 COVID-19 vaccine. Assay used: immunoSEQ multiplex PCR; TCRdb lists only in-frame clones, some missing. This table has 85,000 to 90,000 clones, around 88% appearing once. The input for sequencing was peripheral blood, taken on day 0 of MenACWY control vaccination. The source is an adult in good health. CDR3s include the opening cysteine and the closing phenylalanine or tryptophan. D genes are given only for firm matches. For some rows the clone size is stated as once, few or many, or as a class when expanded; others skip it.

abundance | d_gene | j_gene | len | v_gene | CDR3aa | CDR3nt
. | TRBD1 | TRBJ1-1 | 15 | TRBV14 | CASSQVTGERTEAFF | TGTGCCAGCAGCCAGGTTACAGGGGAGAGAACTGAAGCTTTCTTT
. | TRBD2 | TRBJ2-3 | 16 | TRBV10-3 | CAISAGTSDFTDTQYF | TGTGCCATCAGCGCCGGGACTAGCGACTTCACAGATACGCAGTATTTT
once | . | TRBJ2-7 | 16 | TRBV5-1 | CASNLGERVSSYEQYF | TGCGCCAGCAATCTCGGGGAGCGGGTGAGCTCCTACGAGCAGTACTTC
. | . | TRBJ1-5 | 13 | TRBV7-2 | CASTLGGNQPQHF | TGTGCCAGCACCCTTGGGGGAAATCAGCCCCAGCATTTT
. | . | TRBJ1-2 | 12 | TRBV24-1 | CATSTGGQGYTF | TGTGCCACCTCAACAGGAGGACAAGGCTACACCTTC
. | TRBD2 | TRBJ2-3 | 15 | TRBV9 | CASSKAGWGTDTQYF | TGTGCCAGCAGCAAAGCGGGGTGGGGCACAGATACGCAGTATTTT
. | . | TRBJ1-5 | 17 | TRBV4-1 | CASSQDRARGGNQPQHF | TGCGCCAGCAGCCAAGATCGGGCCCGAGGGGGCAATCAGCCCCAGCATTTT
. | . | TRBJ1-2 | 12 | TRBV15 | CATKGGSYGYTF | TGTGCCACCAAAGGAGGAAGCTATGGCTACACCTTC
. | TRBD1 | TRBJ1-2 | 17 | TRBV2 | CASSESRAGGALGGYTF | TGTGCCAGCAGTGAATCTAGGGCAGGGGGCGCATTGGGTGGCTACACCTTC
. | . | TRBJ1-2 | 14 | TRBV4-2 | CASSQDLGLGGYTF | TGTGCCAGCAGCCAAGATTTAGGGTTGGGCGGCTACACCTTC
. | . | TRBJ2-3 | 15 | TRBV9 | CASSPGVGGIGTQYF | TGTGCCAGCAGCCCGGGGGTAGGAGGGATCGGTACGCAGTATTTT
few | . | TRBJ1-1 | 14 | TRBV7-6 | CASSFNRDTTEAFF | TGTGCCAGCAGCTTCAACAGGGATACGACTGAAGCTTTCTTT
. | . | TRBJ1-5 | 17 | TRBV2 | CASSQHPEGTSYQPQHF | TGTGCCAGCAGTCAGCACCCTGAGGGGACATCCTATCAGCCCCAGCATTTT
. | TRBD1 | TRBJ2-7 | 14 | TRBV5-1 | CASSWTGNSYEQYF | TGCGCCAGCAGCTGGACAGGGAACTCCTACGAGCAGTACTTC
. | . | TRBJ1-2 | 13 | TRBV28 | CASSLKGIYGYTF | TGTGCCAGCAGTTTAAAGGGAATCTATGGCTACACCTTC
. | . | TRBJ2-3 | 14 | TRBV5-1 | CASSLAAGSDTQYF | TGCGCCAGCAGCTTGGCCGCAGGCTCGGATACGCAGTATTTT
once | . | TRBJ2-5 | 14 | TRBV11-3 | CASSLDDGGETQYF | TGTGCCAGCAGCTTAGATGACGGGGGAGAGACCCAGTACTTC
once | . | TRBJ2-7 | 14 | TRBV7-2 | CASSERDQAYEQYF | TGTGCCAGCAGCGAGAGGGACCAGGCCTACGAGCAGTACTTC
. | TRBD1 | TRBJ1-5 | 14 | TRBV20-1 | CSASSDRVNQPQHF | TGCAGTGCTAGTTCGGACAGGGTTAATCAGCCCCAGCATTTT
. | . | TRBJ2-2 | 16 | TRBV24-1 | CATSVTTFGTTGELFF | TGTGCCACCAGTGTGACAACTTTTGGTACCACCGGGGAGCTGTTTTTT
once | . | TRBJ2-7 | 14 | TRBV5-6 | CASRRDGSSYEQYF | TGTGCCAGCAGACGCGACGGGAGCTCCTACGAGCAGTACTTC
. | . | TRBJ2-5 | 11 | TRBV7-8 | CASSLEKTQYF | TGTGCCAGCAGCTTAGAGAAGACCCAGTACTTC
. | TRBD1 | TRBJ2-6 | 20 | TRBV5-1 | CASSETGGAAYASGANVLTF | TGCGCCAGCAGCGAAACAGGGGGCGCGGCGTACGCTTCTGGGGCCAACGTCCTGACTTTC
once | . | TRBJ2-1 | 14 | TRBV6-4 | CASSPGVAANEQFF | TGTGCCAGCAGCCCGGGGGTAGCGGCCAATGAGCAGTTCTTC
many | . | TRBJ1-4 | 16 | TRBV2 | CASRRTVGVANEKLFF | TGTGCCAGCAGGCGGACTGTGGGGGTGGCTAATGAAAAACTGTTTTTT
. | . | TRBJ2-1 | 20 | TRBV3-1/TRBV3-2 | CASSPRPDGGLISSYNEQFF | TGTGCCAGCAGCCCCCGTCCGGACGGGGGCCTTATCAGCTCCTACAATGAGCAGTTCTTC
few | . | TRBJ2-5 | 14 | TRBV5-1 | CASSLGQGLETQYF | TGCGCCAGCAGCTTGGGGCAGGGCCTGGAGACCCAGTACTTC
. | . | TRBJ1-5 | 14 | TRBV7-8 | CASSLDGDNQPQHF | TGTGCCAGCAGCTTAGATGGGGACAATCAGCCCCAGCATTTT
. | . | TRBJ2-5 | 13 | TRBV12-3/TRBV12-4 | CASGPGFGETQYF | TGTGCCAGCGGACCGGGCTTTGGGGAGACCCAGTACTTC
. | TRBD1 | TRBJ1-2 | 15 | TRBV6-5 | CASSYLRQGPNGYTF | TGTGCCAGCAGTTACTTGCGACAGGGGCCTAATGGCTACACCTTC
. | TRBD2 | TRBJ2-1 | 17 | TRBV3-1/TRBV3-2 | CASSYLSGTSGYNEQFF | TGTGCCAGCAGCTACCTTAGTGGGACTAGCGGCTACAATGAGCAGTTCTTC
. | . | TRBJ1-6 | 16 | TRBV7-8 | CASSLERGALNSPLHF | TGTGCCAGCAGCTTAGAGCGGGGGGCCCTTAATTCACCCCTCCACTTT
. | TRBD2 | TRBJ2-3 | 15 | TRBV9 | CASTKSGGPTDTQYF | TGTGCCAGCACCAAGTCGGGGGGGCCCACAGATACGCAGTATTTT
. | . | TRBJ1-2 | 12 | TRBV28 | CASSGGAYGYTF | TGTGCCAGCAGTGGGGGCGCCTATGGCTACACCTTC
. | TRBD1 | TRBJ2-6 | 17 | TRBV30 | CAWSVGDRDFGANVLTF | TGTGCCTGGAGTGTTGGGGACAGGGATTTTGGGGCCAACGTCCTGACTTTC
. | . | TRBJ2-5 | 22 | TRBV4-1 | CASSQVDPYNIGGTGGRKTQYF | TGCGCCAGCAGCCAAGTCGATCCCTATAACATCGGAGGTACTGGAGGTAGGAAGACCCAGTACTTC
. | . | TRBJ1-2 | 15 | TRBV4-2 | CASSQESASPYGYTF | TGTGCCAGCAGCCAAGAATCGGCCAGTCCCTATGGCTACACCTTC
. | . | TRBJ2-3 | 13 | TRBV7-9 | CASSLEGTDTQYF | TGTGCCAGCAGCTTAGAGGGTACGGATACGCAGTATTTT
. | TRBD1 | TRBJ1-5 | 20 | TRBV6-2/TRBV6-3 | CASSYSSGTGGPYSNQPQHF | TGTGCCAGCAGTTACTCGTCCGGGACAGGGGGTCCCTATAGCAATCAGCCCCAGCATTTT
. | . | TRBJ2-7 | 14 | TRBV14 | CASSQGVIPYEQYF | TGTGCCAGCAGCCAAGGGGTAATCCCCTACGAGCAGTACTTC
. | . | TRBJ1-3 | 15 | TRBV18 | CASSPPSQQGNTIYF | TGTGCCAGCTCACCACCGAGTCAGCAAGGAAACACCATATATTTT
. | TRBD1 | TRBJ1-1 | 15 | TRBV9 | CASSPQGGSGTEAFF | TGTGCCAGCAGCCCCCAGGGGGGCTCCGGCACTGAAGCTTTCTTT
. | . | TRBJ1-5 | 12 | TRBV19 | CASSLPGPGWAF | TGTGCCAGTAGTTTACCGGGACCCGGTTGGGCCTTT
. | . | TRBJ2-6 | 16 | TRBV5-1 | CASSPGRRPGANVLTF | TGCGCCAGCAGCCCGGGACGGCGACCTGGGGCCAACGTCCTGACTTTC
. | TRBD1 | TRBJ1-1 | 13 | TRBV9 | CASSVATGSEAFF | TGTGCCAGCAGCGTAGCGACAGGGAGTGAAGCTTTCTTT
. | . | TRBJ1-1 | 12 | TRBV28 | CASRSTNTEAFF | TGTGCCAGCAGGTCAACGAACACTGAAGCTTTCTTT
. | . | TRBJ2-7 | 14 | TRBV5-6 | CASSHPQSSYEQYF | TGTGCCAGCAGCCATCCACAGAGCTCCTACGAGCAGTACTTC
. | . | TRBJ2-7 | 14 | TRBV19 | CASSIGRGDHEQYF | TGTGCCAGTAGTATTGGCCGCGGGGATCACGAGCAGTACTTC
once | . | TRBJ2-3 | 13 | TRBV5-1 | CASSLGPGDTQYF | TGCGCCAGCAGCTTGGGACCAGGGGATACGCAGTATTTT
. | . | TRBJ1-2 | 14 | TRBV30 | CAWSVGQGGYGYTF | TGTGCCTGGAGTGTCGGGCAGGGAGGCTATGGCTACACCTTC
. | TRBD2 | TRBJ2-1 | 20 | TRBV29-1 | CSVRSYGDSGGRSSYNEQFF | TGCAGCGTCCGATCATACGGGGATAGCGGGGGCCGATCCTCCTACAATGAGCAGTTCTTC
. | TRBD1 | TRBJ1-5 | 16 | TRBV15 | CATSRALDREGQPQHF | TGTGCCACCAGCAGAGCCCTCGACAGGGAAGGACAGCCCCAGCATTTT
. | . | TRBJ1-2 | 12 | TRBV6-5 | CASSLDNYGYTF | TGTGCCAGCAGCCTCGATAACTATGGCTACACCTTC
. | . | TRBJ1-1 | 12 | TRBV29-1 | CSVGGVYTEAFF | TGCAGCGTTGGAGGTGTCTACACTGAAGCTTTCTTT
. | . | TRBJ2-5 | 12 | TRBV30 | CAWSVSKETQYF | TGTGCCTGGAGTGTATCTAAAGAGACCCAGTACTTC
. | . | TRBJ1-1 | 14 | TRBV5-1 | CASAAGTLNTEAFF | TGCGCCAGTGCTGCAGGGACCCTGAACACTGAAGCTTTCTTT
. | . | TRBJ1-5 | 14 | TRBV28 | CASSLGPLNQPQHF | TGTGCCAGCAGTTTAGGTCCCCTCAATCAGCCCCAGCATTTT